The 24 T cell receptor beta chains below all came from one sample that was sequenced in a study of post-analysis software for immune sequencing data. Study-wide results and limits: Included in a set of about 5 TRBV segments more frequent in patients than controls were TRBV5-6, TRBV5-1 and TRBV20-1.

Their recognized antigens are unknown. Presence of unique molecular identifiers characterized the TCR beta cDNA libraries. TCRdb re-analysed the PCR reads in MiXCR, keeping a single row per CDR3 protein. The repertoire holds about 150,000 distinct CDR3 sequences, about 30% seen once, with approximately 1.6% in the top ten. Sequencing was done on a sample of blood. Every receptor here comes from a girl aged 10 to 17 with multiple sclerosis.

J is TRBJ2-2 and V is TRBV14, with 9 positions matching TRBD2. CDR1 is SGHDN and CDR2 is FVKESK in the germline V gene. V shed 4 bases, J shed 6 bases, and the junction held 9 bases outside the gene matches. CDR3 length: 16 amino acids. CDR3 residues: CASSLRIAGVSGELFF. The CDR3 DNA sequence: TGTGCCAGCAGCCTGCGGATAGCGGGAGTGTCCGGGGAGCTGTTTTTT. Full variable domain (missing parts from reference TRBV14 and TRBJ2-2): EAGVTQFPSHSVIEKGQTVTLRCDPISGHDNLYWYRRVMGKEIKFLLHFVKESKQDESGMPNNRFLAERTGGTYSTLKVQPAELEDSGVYFCASSLRIAGVSGELFFGEGSRLTVL.

This clonotype has only a few counts. The chain combines TRBV7-9 with TRBJ1-5; D remains unclear. The V end lost 4 bases, the J end lost 0 bases, and 13 bases lay between the germline ends. The germline gives CDR1 SEHNR, CDR2 FQNEAQ (reference sequence). This CDR3 region has 16 residues. The CDR3: CASSSNRGSSNQPQHF. The DNA of the CDR3 is TGTGCCAGCAGCTCCAACCGGGGTAGTAGCAATCAGCCCCAGCATTTT.

This clonotype was seen at least ten times. The CDR3 coding sequence is TGCGCCAGCAGCCCGGTTCCAGGAACTAATGGCTACACCTTC. This sequence encodes CASSPVPGTNGYTF. The chain has TRBV5-1 and TRBJ1-2; D unclear. The germline V and J ends were trimmed by 4 bases and 6 bases, with 16 bases remaining between them. In germline, CDR1 is SGHRS, CDR2 YFSETQ. The CDR3 is made up of 14 amino acids.

This clonotype was found once. A much larger clone differs from this one at a single base, so this may be a read error. CDR3 DNA sequence: TGCAGCGTTGGACTAGTGGGAAAAGAGCAGTTCTTC. Protein: CSVGLVGKEQFF. The J gene is TRBJ2-1, the V gene TRBV29-1; D perhaps matches TRBD2 (6 bases). The CDR3 consists of 12 residues. Trimming shortened V by 4 bases and J by 10 bases, and 14 bases separated the two germline ends. The V gene's germline CDR1 is SQVTM and CDR2 ANQGSEA.

The genes are TRBV20-1 and TRBJ1-2; 7 bases fit TRBD1. Unmatched junction bases numbered 19, after V lost 3 bases and J lost 0 bases. This CDR3 comprises 19 residues. Germline CDR1 is DFQATT and CDR2 is SNEGSKA (reference sequence). DNA for the CDR3: TGCAGTGCTAGGGACCCCGGGACAGCCACACGCCCGACTAACTATGGCTACACCTTC. Translation: CSARDPGTATRPTNYGYTF.

The rearrangement joins TRBV29-1 to TRBJ2-1; 7 bases align to TRBD1. The ends lost 6 bases at V and 10 bases at J; junction bases unmatched: 15. CDR1 is SQVTM, CDR2 ANQGSEA, per germline. The CDR3 is 14 residues long. The CDR3 DNA reads as TGCAGCGTCCGACGTCCGGGACAGACCTACGAGCAGTTCTTC. This encodes CSVRRPGQTYEQFF.

This clonotype was observed a few times. This may come from a read error, since a much larger clone is one base off. V is TRBV7-3 and J is TRBJ2-5; D may correspond to TRBD1 or TRBD2 (5 bases each). Trimming cost V 5 bases and J 11 bases, with 18 bases left between them. The CDR3 is made up of 13 amino acids. Germline CDR1 reads SGHTA; CDR2 reads FQGTGA. CDR3 nucleotides: TGTGCCAGCAGCCCTCGGGGCGAGAATGAGCAGTACTTC. Translation: CASSPRGENEQYF.

In this sample, this clonotype turned up many times. This CDR3 is CASAVAGSEQFF. CDR3 DNA: TGCGCCAGCGCCGTAGCTGGGAGTGAGCAGTTCTTC. The chain links TRBV5-1 to TRBJ2-1; tentatively, D is TRBD2 (5 bases). Germline-derived CDR1 and CDR2 are SGHRS and YFSETQ. The V and J ends lost 7 bases and 9 bases respectively, with 14 bases between them. The CDR3 extends over 12 amino acids.

This clonotype was seen a handful of times. This chain links TRBV6-5 with TRBJ2-7; 7 nucleotides line up with TRBD1. This CDR3 region has 16 residues. J lost 7 bases, V lost 0 bases, and 12 bases had no gene match. The germline CDR1 and CDR2 sequences are MNHEY and SVGAGI. The CDR3 region is CASSYSTGRPYNEQYF. Here the CDR3 DNA reads TGTGCCAGCAGTTACTCGACAGGGAGACCCTACAATGAGCAGTACTTC.

This clonotype was counted a few times. CDR3 nucleotide sequence: TGTGCCAGCAGCATCGCTGCTCCGTACCAAGAGACCCAGTACTTC. It codes for CASSIAAPYQETQYF. The chain links TRBV7-9 to TRBJ2-5, with no clear D. V lost 5 bases and J 0 bases, leaving 13 bases between the germline ends. CDR3 length: 15 amino acids. Per germline, CDR1 SEHNR and CDR2 FQNEAQ (reference sequence).

This clonotype showed up many times. The rearrangement uses TRBV5-1 and TRBJ1-2; 7 bases are a match to TRBD1. V gave up 4 bases and J gave up 5 bases; unmatched junction bases: 14. CDR1 SGHRS and CDR2 YFSETQ come from the germline V gene. The CDR3 has 16 amino acids. CDR3 sequence reads: CASSRDRTGGTYGYTF. Written as DNA, the CDR3 is TGCGCCAGCAGCCGGGACCGGACAGGTGGGACGTATGGCTACACCTTC.

This clonotype was detected only a few times. Just one base apart from a much larger clone, this may be a read error. V is TRBV6-6 and J is TRBJ2-7, with 10 bases identical to TRBD2. CDR1 is MNHNY and CDR2 is SVGAGI in the germline V gene (reference sequence). The CDR3 extends over 16 amino acids. The DNA for the CDR3 is TGTGTCAGCAGTTTTGGTAGCCTAGCGGGAGCCTACGAGCAGTACTTC. As protein: CVSSFGSLAGAYEQYF.

This clonotype has ten or more counts. The chain is built from TRBV12-3 or TRBV12-4 and TRBJ2-7; 10 bases agree with TRBD2. The CDR3 has 14 amino acids. With 3 bases clipped from V and 4 bases from J, the junction kept 3 bases outside the gene matches. The CDR3 region is CASSLRTSGYEQYF. The CDR3 nucleotides read TGTGCCAGCAGTTTGAGGACTAGCGGATACGAGCAGTACTTC.

There are a few counts of this clonotype. The chain has TRBV2 and TRBJ2-6; TRBD1 matches 9 bases. Germline loops: CDR1 SNHLY, CDR2 FYNNEI. V was clipped by 8 bases and J by 2 bases; unmatched bases: 13. CDR3 length: 18 residues. CDR3 DNA: TGTGCCAGCGGGGTTAACAGGGGGCGCCTAGCTGGGGCCAACGTCCTGACTTTC. Its translation: CASGVNRGRLAGANVLTF.

The chain combines TRBV27 with TRBJ2-7; D unresolved. The germline V gene encodes CDR1 MNHEY and CDR2 SMNVEV (reference sequence). The CDR3 runs 13 residues. The V end was cut by 2 bases, the J end by 2 bases, with 7 bases between. The CDR3 region is CASSLALTYEQYF. CDR3 coding DNA: TGTGCCAGCAGTTTAGCCCTAACCTACGAGCAGTACTTC.

This clonotype showed up just once. A read error is possible here, since a much larger clone lies one base away. The chain recombines TRBV6-2 or TRBV6-3 with TRBJ2-7; maybe TRBD1 (6 bases). V dropped 1 base and J dropped 8 bases, with 15 bases sitting between them. Germline V gene data show CDR1 as MNHEY and CDR2 as SVGEGT. The CDR3 runs to 14 residues. The DNA for the CDR3 is TGTGCCAGCAGTTACTTGGGCAGGGGATACAAGCAGTACTTC. Amino acids: CASSYLGRGYKQYF.

In regard to this clonotype: Just one base apart from a much larger clone, this may be a read error. This chain joins TRBV12-3 or TRBV12-4 and TRBJ2-1; D gene unclear. TRBJ2-7 matches the DNA end more closely, so the J call is doubtful. The CDR3 is made up of 14 amino acids. The CDR3 here is CASSLGMAYNEQYF. CDR3 DNA sequence: TGTGCCAGCAGTTTGGGGATGGCCTACAATGAGCAGTACTTC.

This rearrangement joins TRBV5-1 to TRBJ2-6; a possible D gene is TRBD2 (5 bases). Trimming took 1 base from V and 2 from J, leaving 16 bases between them. CDR1 is SGHRS, CDR2 YFSETQ, per germline. The CDR3 covers 18 residues. The CDR3 protein is CASSLYLAGPTGANVLTF. The CDR3, as DNA: TGCGCCAGCAGCTTGTACCTCGCGGGCCCAACTGGGGCCAACGTCCTGACTTTC.

This clonotype was seen at least ten times. The CDR3 DNA reads TGTGCCAGCAGCTTGACAGGGTACGAGCAGTTCTTC. This translates into CASSLTGYEQFF. The chain is built from TRBV5-6 and TRBJ2-1, with TRBD1 as a possible D gene (6 bases). The CDR3 has 12 amino acids. The germline V gene has CDR1 SGHDT and CDR2 YYEEEE. Trimming removed 1 base from V and 10 bases from J, with 9 bases in between.

As concerns this clonotype: A read error is possible here, since a much larger clone lies one base away. The rearrangement uses TRBV6-2 or TRBV6-3 and TRBJ2-5; D is undetermined. Judging by the DNA end, TRBJ2-7 fits better; the J call may be wrong. In germline, CDR1 is MNHEY, CDR2 SVGEGT. CDR3 length: 13 amino acids. The CDR3 DNA reads as TGTGCCAGCAGGGACCCCCTCCCTTACGAGCAGTACTTC. Translation gives CASRDPLPYEQYF.

A word on this clonotype: A much larger clone is a single base away; this may be a read error. CDR3: CASGQASPDTQYF. The CDR3 DNA reads TGTGCCAGCGGACAGGCTAGCCCAGATACGCAGTATTTT. The chain employs TRBV10-3 and TRBJ2-3, with 7 bases that match TRBD1. Trimming removed 10 bases from V and 4 bases from J; junction bases left unmatched: 8. Looked up from germline, CDR1 is ENHRY and CDR2 is SYGVKD. This CDR3 comprises 13 residues.

J is TRBJ2-7 and V is TRBV6-6; D remains ambiguous. The germline V gene encodes CDR1 MNHNY and CDR2 SVGAGI (reference sequence). This CDR3 is 11 amino acids long. Trimming removed 6 bases at V and 6 bases at J, with 9 bases between. The CDR3, as DNA: TGTGCCAGCAGCCGACTTTTCGAGCAGTACTTC. Encoded protein: CASSRLFEQYF.

The V and J genes are TRBV6-6 and TRBJ2-5, with D perhaps TRBD1 (6 bases). The germline V gene encodes CDR1 MNHNY and CDR2 SVGAGI (reference sequence). V was shortened by 6 bases and J by 1 base, with 12 bases between the two germline ends. CDR3 length equals 14 residues. The CDR3 DNA follows: TGTGCCAGCAGCTTCGCAGGGGCCCAAGAGACCCAGTACTTC. It yields the protein CASSFAGAQETQYF.

The chain carries TRBV5-5 and TRBJ1-2; D is perhaps TRBD1 (6 bases). Deletions cut 3 bases from V and 7 bases from J, with 16 bases between. The CDR3 is 14 amino acids. CDR1 and CDR2 (germline): SGHKS, YYEKEE (reference sequence). DNA for the CDR3: TGTGCCAGCAGCTGGGGGCAGCCAGGACGTGGCTACACCTTC. It is translated as CASSWGQPGRGYTF.